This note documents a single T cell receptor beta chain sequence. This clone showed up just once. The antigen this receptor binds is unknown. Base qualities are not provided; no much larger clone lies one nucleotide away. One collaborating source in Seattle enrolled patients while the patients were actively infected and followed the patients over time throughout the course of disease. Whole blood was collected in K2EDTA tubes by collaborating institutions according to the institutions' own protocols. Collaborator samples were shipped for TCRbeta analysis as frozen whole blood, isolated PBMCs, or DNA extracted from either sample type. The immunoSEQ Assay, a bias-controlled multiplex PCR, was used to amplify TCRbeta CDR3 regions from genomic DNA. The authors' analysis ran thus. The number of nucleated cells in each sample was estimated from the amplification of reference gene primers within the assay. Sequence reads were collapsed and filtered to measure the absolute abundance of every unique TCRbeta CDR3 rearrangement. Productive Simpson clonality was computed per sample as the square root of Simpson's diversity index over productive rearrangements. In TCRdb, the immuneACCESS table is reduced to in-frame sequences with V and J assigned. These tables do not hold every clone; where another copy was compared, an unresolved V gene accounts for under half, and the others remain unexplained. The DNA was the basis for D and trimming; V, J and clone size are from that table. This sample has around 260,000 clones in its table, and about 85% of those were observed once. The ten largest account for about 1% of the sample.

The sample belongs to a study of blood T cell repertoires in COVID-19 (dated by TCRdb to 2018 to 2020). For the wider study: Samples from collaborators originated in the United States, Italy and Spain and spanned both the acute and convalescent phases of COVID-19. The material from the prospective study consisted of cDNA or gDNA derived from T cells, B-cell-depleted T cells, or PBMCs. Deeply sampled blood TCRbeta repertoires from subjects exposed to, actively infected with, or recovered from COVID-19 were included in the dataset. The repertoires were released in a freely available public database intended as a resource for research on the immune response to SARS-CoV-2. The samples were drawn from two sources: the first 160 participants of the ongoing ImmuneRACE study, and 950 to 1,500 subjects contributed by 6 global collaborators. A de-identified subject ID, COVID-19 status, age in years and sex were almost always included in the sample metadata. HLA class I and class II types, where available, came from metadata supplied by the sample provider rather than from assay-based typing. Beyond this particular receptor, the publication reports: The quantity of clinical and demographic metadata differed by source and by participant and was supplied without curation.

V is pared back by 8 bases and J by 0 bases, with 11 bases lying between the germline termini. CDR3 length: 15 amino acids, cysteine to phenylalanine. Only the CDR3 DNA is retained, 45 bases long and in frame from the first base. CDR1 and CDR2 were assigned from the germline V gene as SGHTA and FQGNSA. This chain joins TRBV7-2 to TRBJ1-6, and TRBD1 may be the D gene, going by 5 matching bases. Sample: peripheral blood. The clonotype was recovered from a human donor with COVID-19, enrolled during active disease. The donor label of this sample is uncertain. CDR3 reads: CASSDSSSYNSPLHF. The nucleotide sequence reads TGTGCCAGCTCTGACAGCAGCTCCTATAATTCACCCCTCCACTTT.